One sample yielded the 3 T cell receptor beta chains listed below, sequenced in a study of blood T cell repertoires in COVID-19. Clones were read by immunoSEQ multiplex PCR, and TCRdb kept only the in-frame ones, dropping some. The sample contains around 150,000 clones, over 75% of which appear only once. Sequences were obtained from PBMCs or T cells enriched from blood (not recorded which). Receptor source: a middle-aged man who had recovered from COVID-19.

This clone showed up just a few times. The same CDR3 also results from other DNA sequences found in this sample. The chain has TRBV28 and TRBJ2-1; the D is unclear. This CDR3 region has 14 residues. V was pared by 4 bases and J by 4 bases, with 11 bases between. CDR1 is MDHEN, CDR2 SYDVKM, per germline. CDR3: CASSSPNSYNEQFF. The CDR3 DNA sequence: TGTGCCAGCAGTTCCCCGAACAGTTACAATGAGCAGTTCTTC.

The rearrangement joins TRBV7-3 to TRBJ2-6; D gene ambiguous. The CDR3 extends over 15 amino acids. CDR1 and CDR2 from the germline V gene are SGHTA and FQGTGA. V was pared by 5 bases and J by 3 bases, with 11 bases between. CDR3 in amino acids: CASSPPGDGANVLTF. The CDR3 DNA reads as TGTGCCAGCAGCCCACCAGGTGATGGGGCCAACGTCCTGACTTTC.

A word on this clone: Other nucleotide sequences in the sample specify the same CDR3. The V and J genes are TRBV3-1 (or the pseudogene TRBV3-2) and TRBJ2-1, with 7 bases lining up with TRBD2. There are 12 residues in the CDR3. Trimming at V came to 1 base and at J to 10 bases, leaving 1 base not matched to a gene. Per germline, CDR1 LGHDT and CDR2 YNNKEL (reference sequence). The CDR3 DNA follows: TGTGCCAGCAGCCAAGGAGCGGGAGAGCAGTTCTTC. Translating it yields CASSQGAGEQFF.